This T cell receptor (beta chain) was identified during a study of shared clonotypes between healthy human individuals. Broader study findings: Unshared clonotypes carried lower generation probabilities than those common to all four donors. An effect of sequencing depth on clonotype sharing among donors was expected.

CD45RO-negative, CCR7-selected cells formed the naive CD8 fraction, which excluded terminally differentiated effector memory CD45RA+ cells. For this clone: What it binds is unknown.

Measured with immunoSEQ multiplex PCR; TCRdb has only the in-frame clones, and not every one. The data show 2 million to 2.5 million clones, with over 85% seen just once and approximately 1.2% held by the top ten. The material sequenced was naive CD8+ T cells sorted from blood. The receptor's source is a man in his late teens or twenties in good health.

The CDR3 DNA reads TGTGCCAGCAGCTTAGAACCCCGAAGCTCCTACGAGCAGTACTTC. Translation gives CASSLEPRSSYEQYF. The chain is built from TRBV11-2 and TRBJ2-7; D unresolved. Trimming pared 0 bases from V and 0 bases from J, leaving 9 bases between. From germline, CDR1 is SGHAT and CDR2 FQNNGV. The CDR3 totals 15 residues.